This T cell receptor (beta chain) was sequenced for a study of blood T cell repertoires in COVID-19. Study-wide context: Samples taken during acute and convalescent COVID-19 were collected in the United States, Italy and Spain. Nucleic acid was either cDNA or gDNA, and it came from T cells, B-cell-depleted T cells, or PBMCs.

Assay used: immunoSEQ multiplex PCR; TCRdb lists only in-frame clones, some missing. The table includes roughly 500,000 clones, roughly 89% detected once. Sequencing was done on a sample of peripheral blood. This sequence was found in a man aged 18 to 30 with COVID-19, enrolled during active disease.

The CDR3 nucleotides read TGTGCCAGCAGGACAGGGGCCGGAACCGGGGAGCTGTTTTTT. It translates to CASRTGAGTGELFF. V is TRBV6-5 and J is TRBJ2-2; 8 bases are shared with TRBD1. Germline-derived CDR1 and CDR2 are MNHEY and SVGAGI. Germline trimming cut 6 bases from V and 5 bases from J; bases unmatched to any gene: 5. This CDR3 comprises 14 residues.